This T cell receptor beta chain was recovered during a study of T cells after yellow fever vaccination. Turning to the study itself: Preparation of the low-cell-number fractions used SMART-Seq v4 Ultra Low Input.

The germline CDR1 and CDR2 sequences are SGHRS and YFSETQ. The CDR3 spans 15 residues. With 6 bases removed from V and 7 bases from J, the gap between germline ends came to 17 bases. Findings of the study overall: In post-booster samples, most primary-vaccination clones reappeared (approximately 96% CD4, 75% to 90% CD8). Among all clonotypes, a small share was observed in both CD4 and CD8 compartments.

A universal primer site and UMIs were added as TCR cDNA was made by 5'RACE template switching. TCRdb reprocessed the 5' RACE reads with MiXCR, giving one entry per CDR3 protein. Of around 260,000 distinct CDR3 sequences listed, around 4.9% were seen once; the top ten hold around 3.5%. Ten or more counts support this clonotype. Its antigen remains unknown. The V and J genes are TRBV5-1 and TRBJ1-6, with D perhaps matching TRBD1 (6 bases). The clonotype originates from a young man who received the YFV17D yellow fever vaccine. Sample: CD4+ T cells sorted from PBMCs, taken on the day of the yellow fever booster vaccination. CDR3 region: CASTLGQPMNSPLHF. Written as DNA, the CDR3 is TGCGCCAGCACCCTTGGACAGCCGATGAATTCACCCCTCCACTTT.